Listed below are T cell receptor beta chains from one sample, sequenced in a study of blood T cells in healthy people across ages. TCRdb reanalysed the 5' RACE reads using MiXCR and keeps one entry per CDR3 protein. The sample holds about 580,000 distinct CDR3 sequences, 47% seen once. Sequenced input: blood. The receptors derive from a man at least 80 years old in good health. CDR3s include the opening cysteine and the closing phenylalanine or tryptophan. The D gene is left open where the match is weak. Expanded clones are given a class, and other clones once, few, many or no size at all.

j_gene: TRBJ1-2; v_gene: TRBV20-1; d_gene: .; abundance: .; CDR3aa: CSASPRGGYTF; CDR3nt: TGCAGTGCCTCCCCTCGGGGGGGCTACACCTTC
j_gene: TRBJ1-4; v_gene: TRBV2; d_gene: .; abundance: few; CDR3aa: CAKGAAEKLFF; CDR3nt: TGTGCCAAAGGGGCAGCGGAAAAACTGTTTTTT
j_gene: TRBJ2-6; v_gene: TRBV7-9; d_gene: .; abundance: .; CDR3aa: CASSDPSSTGNSGANVLTF; CDR3nt: TGTGCCAGCAGCGACCCATCCTCAACAGGGAACTCTGGGGCCAACGTCCTGACTTTC
j_gene: TRBJ2-7; v_gene: TRBV3-1; d_gene: TRBD1; abundance: .; CDR3aa: CASSQTGTGIHEQYF; CDR3nt: TGTGCCAGCAGCCAGACCGGGACAGGTATCCACGAGCAGTACTTC
j_gene: TRBJ1-1; v_gene: TRBV6-5; d_gene: TRBD1; abundance: many; CDR3aa: CASSLDRAENTEAFF; CDR3nt: TGTGCCAGCAGCCTTGACAGGGCTGAGAACACTGAAGCTTTCTTT
j_gene: TRBJ2-3; v_gene: TRBV4-3; d_gene: .; abundance: .; CDR3aa: CASSQDLGEQPTDTQYF; CDR3nt: TGCGCCAGCAGCCAAGATCTTGGGGAACAGCCCACAGATACGCAGTATTTT
j_gene: TRBJ2-1; v_gene: TRBV7-2; d_gene: .; abundance: .; CDR3aa: CASRIRGSLENEQFF; CDR3nt: TGTGCCAGCAGGATCAGGGGAAGCCTAGAGAATGAGCAGTTCTTC
j_gene: TRBJ1-1; v_gene: TRBV30; d_gene: TRBD1; abundance: .; CDR3aa: CAWHPGQVNTEAFF; CDR3nt: TGTGCCTGGCATCCGGGACAGGTGAACACTGAAGCTTTCTTT
j_gene: TRBJ2-5; v_gene: TRBV12-5; d_gene: .; abundance: .; CDR3aa: CASGPLETQYF; CDR3nt: TGTGCTAGTGGTCCATTGGAGACCCAGTACTTC
j_gene: TRBJ1-1; v_gene: TRBV5-1; d_gene: .; abundance: .; CDR3aa: CASRTSNTEAFF; CDR3nt: TGCGCCAGCCGGACATCGAACACTGAAGCTTTCTTT
j_gene: TRBJ2-1; v_gene: TRBV29-1; d_gene: TRBD1; abundance: many; CDR3aa: CSGSPSDRGGGSYNEQFF; CDR3nt: TGCAGCGGGTCTCCTTCCGACAGGGGAGGAGGCTCCTACAATGAGCAGTTCTTC
j_gene: TRBJ1-2; v_gene: TRBV20-1; d_gene: .; abundance: .; CDR3aa: CSASRGNGYTF; CDR3nt: TGCAGTGCTAGCCGGGGCAATGGCTACACCTTC
j_gene: TRBJ2-5; v_gene: TRBV9; d_gene: TRBD2; abundance: few; CDR3aa: CASSPGGSGIGETQYF; CDR3nt: TGTGCCAGCAGCCCGGGGGGTTCAGGGATCGGAGAGACCCAGTACTTC
j_gene: TRBJ2-1; v_gene: TRBV6-5; d_gene: TRBD2; abundance: many; CDR3aa: CASSYRLAGLYNEQFF; CDR3nt: TGTGCCAGCAGTTACCGTTTAGCGGGTCTTTACAATGAGCAGTTCTTC
j_gene: TRBJ1-2; v_gene: TRBV7-2; d_gene: .; abundance: .; CDR3aa: CASSLGWGPVYGYTF; CDR3nt: TGTGCCAGCAGTCTAGGTTGGGGGCCGGTCTATGGCTACACCTTC
j_gene: TRBJ2-1; v_gene: TRBV6-2/TRBV6-3; d_gene: .; abundance: many; CDR3aa: CASSLVLRGEQFF; CDR3nt: TGTGCCAGCAGTTTAGTCCTGAGGGGTGAGCAGTTCTTC
j_gene: TRBJ2-5; v_gene: TRBV11-3; d_gene: TRBD2; abundance: .; CDR3aa: CASSLGGSGSVYETQYF; CDR3nt: TGTGCCAGCAGCTTAGGTGGTAGCGGGAGTGTATACGAGACCCAGTACTTC
j_gene: TRBJ1-6; v_gene: TRBV20-1; d_gene: TRBD1; abundance: .; CDR3aa: CSAPRGLKASYNSPLHF; CDR3nt: TGCAGTGCTCCCAGGGGGCTTAAAGCCTCCTATAATTCACCCCTCCACTTT
j_gene: TRBJ2-4; v_gene: TRBV21-1; d_gene: .; abundance: .; CDR3aa: CASTQGERGAKNIQYF; CDR3nt: TGTGCCAGCACGCAGGGAGAGCGAGGGGCCAAAAACATTCAGTACTTC
j_gene: TRBJ2-7; v_gene: TRBV12-3/TRBV12-4; d_gene: .; abundance: .; CDR3aa: CASSLGLGYYEQYF; CDR3nt: TGTGCCAGCAGTTTGGGATTAGGGTACTACGAGCAGTACTTC
j_gene: TRBJ2-1; v_gene: TRBV7-2; d_gene: TRBD2; abundance: .; CDR3aa: CASSSTSGGQTQFF; CDR3nt: TGTGCCAGCAGCTCGACTAGCGGGGGCCAGACCCAGTTCTTC
j_gene: TRBJ1-1; v_gene: TRBV9; d_gene: .; abundance: .; CDR3aa: CASSRTLGTEAFF; CDR3nt: TGTGCCAGCAGCCGGACCTTAGGGACTGAAGCTTTCTTT
j_gene: TRBJ1-2; v_gene: TRBV7-9; d_gene: TRBD1; abundance: few; CDR3aa: CASTSQPGTQGAGSYGYTF; CDR3nt: TGTGCCAGCACCTCCCAACCTGGGACACAGGGGGCTGGGAGCTATGGCTACACCTTC
j_gene: TRBJ2-1; v_gene: TRBV7-2; d_gene: TRBD2; abundance: few; CDR3aa: CASSLVGLAGGVEQFF; CDR3nt: TGTGCCAGCAGCTTAGTAGGGCTAGCGGGAGGGGTTGAGCAGTTCTTC
j_gene: TRBJ2-1; v_gene: TRBV20-1; d_gene: .; abundance: .; CDR3aa: CSARGGDEQFF; CDR3nt: TGCAGTGCTAGAGGCGGCGATGAGCAGTTCTTC
j_gene: TRBJ2-3; v_gene: TRBV29-1; d_gene: .; abundance: .; CDR3aa: CSVEGSSRSTDTQYF; CDR3nt: TGCAGCGTTGAGGGGAGCAGCAGGAGCACAGATACGCAGTATTTT
j_gene: TRBJ2-3; v_gene: TRBV6-2/TRBV6-3; d_gene: TRBD2; abundance: few; CDR3aa: CASSYRTSGGVYSPTDTQYF; CDR3nt: TGTGCCAGCAGTTACCGGACTAGCGGGGGGGTATACAGTCCCACAGATACGCAGTATTTT
j_gene: TRBJ2-1; v_gene: TRBV5-1; d_gene: TRBD2; abundance: many; CDR3aa: CASSLGSGGYNEQFF; CDR3nt: TGTGCCAGCAGCTTAGGTAGCGGGGGCTACAATGAGCAGTTCTTC
j_gene: TRBJ2-7; v_gene: TRBV6-2/TRBV6-3; d_gene: .; abundance: few; CDR3aa: CASRPPGSYEQYF; CDR3nt: TGTGCCAGCAGGCCCCCAGGGTCCTACGAGCAGTACTTC
j_gene: TRBJ2-7; v_gene: TRBV7-2; d_gene: TRBD1; abundance: few; CDR3aa: CASSEDRVTQYF; CDR3nt: TGTGCCAGCAGCGAAGACAGGGTAACGCAGTACTTC